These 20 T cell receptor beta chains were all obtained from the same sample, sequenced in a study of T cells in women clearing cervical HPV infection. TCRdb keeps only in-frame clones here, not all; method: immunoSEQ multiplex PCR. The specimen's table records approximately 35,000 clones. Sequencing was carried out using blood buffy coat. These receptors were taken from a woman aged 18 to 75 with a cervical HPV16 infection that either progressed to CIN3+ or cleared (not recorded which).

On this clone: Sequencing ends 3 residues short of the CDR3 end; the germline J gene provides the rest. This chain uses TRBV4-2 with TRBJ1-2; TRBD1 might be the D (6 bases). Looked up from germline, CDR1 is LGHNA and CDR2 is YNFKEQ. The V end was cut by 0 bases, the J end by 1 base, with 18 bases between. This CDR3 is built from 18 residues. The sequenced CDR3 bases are TGTGCCAGCAGCCAAGATCTGCGGGGGGGACAAAGTAACTATGGC. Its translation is CASSQDLRGGQSNYG. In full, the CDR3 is CASSQDLRGGQSNYGYTF.

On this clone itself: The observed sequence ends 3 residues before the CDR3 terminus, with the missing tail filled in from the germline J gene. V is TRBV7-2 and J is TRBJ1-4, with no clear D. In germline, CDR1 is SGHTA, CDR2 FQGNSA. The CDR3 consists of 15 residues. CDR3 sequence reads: CASSPASSYNSPLFF. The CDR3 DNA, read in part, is TGTGCCAGCAGCCCAGCGAGCTCCTATAATTCACCA.

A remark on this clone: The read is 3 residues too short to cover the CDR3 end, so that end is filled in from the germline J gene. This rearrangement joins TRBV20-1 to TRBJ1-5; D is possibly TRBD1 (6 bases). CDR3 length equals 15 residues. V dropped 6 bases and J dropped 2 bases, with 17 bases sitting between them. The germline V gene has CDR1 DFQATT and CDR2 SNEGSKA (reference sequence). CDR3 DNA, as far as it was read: TGCAGTGCCCTAAGGCGTCCAGGGGGCAATCAGCCC. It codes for CSALRRPGGNQP. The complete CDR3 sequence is CSALRRPGGNQPQHF.

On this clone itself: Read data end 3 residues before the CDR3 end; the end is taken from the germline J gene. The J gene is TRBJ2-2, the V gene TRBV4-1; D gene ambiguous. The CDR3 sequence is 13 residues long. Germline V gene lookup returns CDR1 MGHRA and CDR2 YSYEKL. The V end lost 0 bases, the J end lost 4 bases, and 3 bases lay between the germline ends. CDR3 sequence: CASSQERTGELFF. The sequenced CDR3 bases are TGCGCCAGCAGCCAAGAGCGCACCGGGGAG.

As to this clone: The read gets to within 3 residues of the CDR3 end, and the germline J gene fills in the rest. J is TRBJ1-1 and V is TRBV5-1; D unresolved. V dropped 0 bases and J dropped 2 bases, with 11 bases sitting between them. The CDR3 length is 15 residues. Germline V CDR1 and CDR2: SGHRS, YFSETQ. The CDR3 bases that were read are TGCGCCAGCAGCTTGGTGGGCGGGTTAAACACTGAA. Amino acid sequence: CASSLVGGLNTE. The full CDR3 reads CASSLVGGLNTEAFF. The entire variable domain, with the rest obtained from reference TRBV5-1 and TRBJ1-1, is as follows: KAGVTQTPRYLIKTRGQQVTLSCSPISGHRSVSWYQQTPGQGLQFLFEYFSETQRNKGNFPGRFSGRQFSNSRSEMNVSTLELGDSALYLCASSLVGGLNTEAFFGQGTRLTVV.

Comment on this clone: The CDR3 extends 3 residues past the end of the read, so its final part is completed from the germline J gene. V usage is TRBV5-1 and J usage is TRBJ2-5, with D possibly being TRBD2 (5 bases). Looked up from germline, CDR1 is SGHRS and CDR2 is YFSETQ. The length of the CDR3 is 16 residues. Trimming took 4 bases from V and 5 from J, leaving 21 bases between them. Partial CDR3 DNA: TGCGCCAGCAGCACCCGGGGTAGCTCCGGGCAGGAGACC. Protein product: CASSTRGSSGQET. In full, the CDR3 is CASSTRGSSGQETQYF.

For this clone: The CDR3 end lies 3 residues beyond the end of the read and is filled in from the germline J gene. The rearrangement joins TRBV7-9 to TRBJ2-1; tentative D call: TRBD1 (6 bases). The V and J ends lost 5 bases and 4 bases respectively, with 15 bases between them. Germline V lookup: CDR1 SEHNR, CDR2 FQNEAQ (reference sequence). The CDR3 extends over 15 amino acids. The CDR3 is CASSPLGHLYNEQFF. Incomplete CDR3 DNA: TGTGCCAGCAGCCCCCTGGGACACCTATACAATGAG.

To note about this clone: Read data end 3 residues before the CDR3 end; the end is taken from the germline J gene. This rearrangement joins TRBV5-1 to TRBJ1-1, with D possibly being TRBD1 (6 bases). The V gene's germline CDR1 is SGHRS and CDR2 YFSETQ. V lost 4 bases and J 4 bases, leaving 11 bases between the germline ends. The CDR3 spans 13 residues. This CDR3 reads CASSRTGSTEAFF. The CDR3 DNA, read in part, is TGCGCCAGCAGCAGAACAGGGAGCACTGAA.

CDR3 residues: CASRLRDRQETQYF. CDR3 DNA, as far as it was read: TGTGCCAGCAGACTCCGGGACAGACAAGAGACC. The genes are TRBV12-3 or TRBV12-4 and TRBJ2-5; TRBD1 aligns across 7 bases. The CDR3 end is not reached by the read, which stops 3 residues before it; the germline J gene fills it in. V lost 6 bases to trimming and J lost 2 bases; unmatched junction nucleotides: 6. This CDR3 contains 14 residues.

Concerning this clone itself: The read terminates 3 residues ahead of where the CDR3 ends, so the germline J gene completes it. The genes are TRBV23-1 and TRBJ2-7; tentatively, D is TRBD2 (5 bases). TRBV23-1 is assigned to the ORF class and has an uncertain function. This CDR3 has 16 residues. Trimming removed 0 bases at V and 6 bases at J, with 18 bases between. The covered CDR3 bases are TGCGCCAGCAGTCAATCAGCCTCCCCCGGGGAGTGCGAG. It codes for CASSQSASPGECE. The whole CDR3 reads CASSQSASPGECEQYF.

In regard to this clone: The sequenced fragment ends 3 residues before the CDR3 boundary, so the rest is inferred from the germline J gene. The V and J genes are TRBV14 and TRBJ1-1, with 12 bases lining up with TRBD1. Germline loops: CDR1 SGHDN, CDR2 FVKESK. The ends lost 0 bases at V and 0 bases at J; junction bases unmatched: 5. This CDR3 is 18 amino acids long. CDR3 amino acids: CASSQDWDRGLVNTEAFF. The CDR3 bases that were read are TGTGCCAGCAGCCAAGACTGGGACAGGGGGCTGGTGAACACTGAA. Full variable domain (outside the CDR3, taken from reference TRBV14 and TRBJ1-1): EAGVTQFPSHSVIEKGQTVTLRCDPISGHDNLYWYRRVMGKEIKFLLHFVKESKQDESGMPNNRFLAERTGGTYSTLKVQPAELEDSGVYFCASSQDWDRGLVNTEAFFGQGTRLTVV.

The CDR3 here is CASSWDSQEAFF. The CDR3 DNA, read in part, is TGTGCCAGCAGCTGGGACAGCCAAGAA. The chain carries TRBV5-4 and TRBJ1-1; 7 bases agree with TRBD1. The read falls 3 residues short of the CDR3 end, and the missing part is taken from the germline J gene. The germline CDR1 and CDR2 sequences are SGHNT and YYREEE (reference sequence). The CDR3 is 12 residues long.

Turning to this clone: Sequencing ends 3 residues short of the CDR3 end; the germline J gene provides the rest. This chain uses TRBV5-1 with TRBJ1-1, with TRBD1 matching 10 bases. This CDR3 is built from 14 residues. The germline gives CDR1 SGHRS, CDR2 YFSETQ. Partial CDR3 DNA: TGCGCCAGCAGCCGGGACAGGGGAGGATTGGAA. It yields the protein CASSRDRGGLE. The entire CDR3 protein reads CASSRDRGGLEAFF. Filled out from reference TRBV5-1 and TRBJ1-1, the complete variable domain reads KAGVTQTPRYLIKTRGQQVTLSCSPISGHRSVSWYQQTPGQGLQFLFEYFSETQRNKGNFPGRFSGRQFSNSRSEMNVSTLELGDSALYLCASSRDRGGLEAFFGQGTRLTVV.

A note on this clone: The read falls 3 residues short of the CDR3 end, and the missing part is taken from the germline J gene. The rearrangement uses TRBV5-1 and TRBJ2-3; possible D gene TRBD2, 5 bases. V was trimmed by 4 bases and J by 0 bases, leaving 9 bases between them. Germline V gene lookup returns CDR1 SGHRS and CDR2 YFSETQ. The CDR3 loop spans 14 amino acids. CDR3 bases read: TGCGCCAGCAGCGTCGGGGTTAGCACAGATACG. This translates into CASSVGVSTDT. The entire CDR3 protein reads CASSVGVSTDTQYF.

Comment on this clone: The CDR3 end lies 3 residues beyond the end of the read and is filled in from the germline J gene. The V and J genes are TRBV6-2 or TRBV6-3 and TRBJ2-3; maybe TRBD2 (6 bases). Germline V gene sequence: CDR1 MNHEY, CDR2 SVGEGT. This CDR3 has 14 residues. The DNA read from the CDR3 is TGTGCCACCAATCTTCCGGGGGTCCATCAGCCG. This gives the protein CATNLPGVHQP. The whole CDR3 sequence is CATNLPGVHQPQYF.

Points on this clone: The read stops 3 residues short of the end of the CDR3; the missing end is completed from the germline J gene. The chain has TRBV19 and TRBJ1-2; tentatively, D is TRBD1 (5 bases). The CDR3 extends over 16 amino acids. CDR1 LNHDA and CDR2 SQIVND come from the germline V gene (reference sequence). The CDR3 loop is CASSIGRGISYNDYTF. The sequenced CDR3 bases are TGTGCCAGTAGTATCGGGCGGGGGATATCCTACAATGAC.

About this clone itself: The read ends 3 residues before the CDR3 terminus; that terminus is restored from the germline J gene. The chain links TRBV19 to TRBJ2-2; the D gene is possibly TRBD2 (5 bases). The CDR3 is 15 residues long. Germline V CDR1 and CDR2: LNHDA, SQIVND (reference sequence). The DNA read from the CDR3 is TGTGCCAGTAGTCCCTCCGGGGTTCCTAATTCACCG. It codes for CASSPSGVPNSP. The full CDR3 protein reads CASSPSGVPNSPLFF.

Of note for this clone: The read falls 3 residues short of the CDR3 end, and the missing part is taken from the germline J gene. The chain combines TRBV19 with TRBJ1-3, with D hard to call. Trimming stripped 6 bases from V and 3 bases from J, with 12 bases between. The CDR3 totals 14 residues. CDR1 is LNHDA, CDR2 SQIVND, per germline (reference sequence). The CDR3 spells CASSRGSYGNTIYF. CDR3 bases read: TGTGCCAGTAGCCGGGGATCGTATGGAAACACC.

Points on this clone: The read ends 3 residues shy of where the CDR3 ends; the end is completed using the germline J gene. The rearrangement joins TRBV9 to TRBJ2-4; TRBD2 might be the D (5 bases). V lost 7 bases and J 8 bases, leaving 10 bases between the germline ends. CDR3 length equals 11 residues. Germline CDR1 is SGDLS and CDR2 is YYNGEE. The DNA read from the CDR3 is TGTGCCAGCGGCCACGGGGACATT. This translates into CASGHGDI. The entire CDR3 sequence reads CASGHGDIQYF.

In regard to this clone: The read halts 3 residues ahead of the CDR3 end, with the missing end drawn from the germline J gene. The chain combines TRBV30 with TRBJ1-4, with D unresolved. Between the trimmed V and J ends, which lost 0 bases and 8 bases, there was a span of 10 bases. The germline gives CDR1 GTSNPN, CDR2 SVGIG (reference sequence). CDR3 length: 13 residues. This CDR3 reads CAWSVGGLEKLFF. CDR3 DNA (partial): TGTGCCTGGAGTGTTGGAGGGCTCGAAAAA.